The 21 T cell receptor beta chains given below trace back to one sample, sequenced in a study of CD8 T cell repertoires and HIV-1 epitope variants. Generated by immunoSEQ multiplex PCR, the TCRdb table keeps only in-frame clones and is missing some. Among some 100,000 clones listed, 70% to 75% were seen once. Specimen: uncultured baseline CD8+ T cells from peripheral blood mononuclear cells (PBMCs). The receptors stem from a male donor with HIV.

The rearrangement joins TRBV28 to TRBJ1-2; 8 positions agree with TRBD1. Trimming cost V 5 bases and J 2 bases; bases outside gene matches: 10. Germline CDR1 is MDHEN and CDR2 is SYDVKM. CDR3 length: 16 residues. In nucleotides, the CDR3 is TGTGCCAGCAGTCCCCGGACAGGGATGGACAACTATGGCTACACCTTC. Encoded protein: CASSPRTGMDNYGYTF.

The rearrangement links TRBV7-9 to TRBJ2-5; D call uncertain. This CDR3 region has 12 residues. In germline, CDR1 is SEHNR, CDR2 FQNEAQ (reference sequence). V was clipped by 2 bases and J by 8 bases, with 9 bases between them. The CDR3 region is CASSLPPDTQYF. The CDR3 bases are TGTGCCAGCAGCTTACCCCCCGACACCCAGTACTTC.

The chain has TRBV30 and TRBJ1-1; D not resolved. The V gene's germline CDR1 is GTSNPN and CDR2 SVGIG (reference sequence). The CDR3 extends over 12 amino acids. Trimming left V 5 bases short and J 1 base short, with 8 bases between. CDR3 region: CAWGRENTEAFF. DNA of the CDR3: TGTGCCTGGGGGCGGGAGAACACTGAAGCTTTCTTT.

The gene calls are TRBV18 and TRBJ2-1; 8 nucleotides match TRBD1. Germline assignment: CDR1 KGHSH and CDR2 LQKENI. The V and J ends lost 2 bases and 7 bases, in that order; junction bases with no gene match: 10. The CDR3 sequence is 16 residues long. CDR3 sequence (DNA): TGTGCCAGCTCACCATCATCGTGGCAGGGGGCGAATGAGCAGTTCTTC. This sequence encodes CASSPSSWQGANEQFF.

This sequence joins TRBV27 and TRBJ2-7; TRBD2 matches 10 bases. V was pared by 6 bases and J by 1 base, with 6 bases of the junction left unmatched. Looked up from germline, CDR1 is MNHEY and CDR2 is SMNVEV (reference sequence). This CDR3 is 15 amino acids long. In nucleotides, the CDR3 is TGTGCCAGCAGCCCTACACTAGCGGGATCCTACGAGCAGTACTTC. This sequence encodes CASSPTLAGSYEQYF.

This clone has more than one count but fewer than ten. The sample has other DNA sequences that encode this CDR3 too. The chain combines TRBV5-4 with TRBJ1-1, with D uncertain. The CDR3 is 13 amino acids. Trimming left V 0 bases short and J 1 base short, with 4 bases between. Germline V gives CDR1 SGHNT, CDR2 YYREEE (reference sequence). This CDR3 is CASSLGRNTEAFF. The CDR3 coding sequence is TGTGCCAGCAGCTTGGGGCGGAACACTGAAGCTTTCTTT.

The V call is TRBV5-4, the J call TRBJ2-2; TRBD2 matches at 10 bases. CDR3 length: 18 residues. From germline, CDR1 is SGHNT and CDR2 YYREEE (reference sequence). The trim removed 0 bases at V and 7 bases at J, leaving 12 bases unmatched. This CDR3 is CASSLVASGGARGGELFF. In DNA form, the CDR3 reads TGTGCCAGCAGCTTGGTAGCCAGCGGGGGGGCCCGGGGCGGGGAGCTGTTTTTT. The whole variable domain, filled in from reference TRBV5-4 and TRBJ2-2, reads ETGVTQSPTHLIKTRGQQVTLRCSSQSGHNTVSWYQQALGQGPQFIFQYYREEENGRGNFPPRFSGLQFPNYSSELNVNALELDDSALYLCASSLVASGGARGGELFFGEGSRLTVL.

This clone was seen only a few times. This chain joins TRBV7-2 and TRBJ1-2; D call uncertain. The germline V gene has CDR1 SGHTA and CDR2 FQGNSA. This CDR3 comprises 16 residues. With 0 bases removed from V and 6 bases from J, the gap between germline ends came to 17 bases. The CDR3 region has the DNA TGTGCCAGCAGCTTAGCGTCTCGGGTCTTAGGCCATGGCTACACCTTC. Translation: CASSLASRVLGHGYTF. Based on the CDR3 plus reference TRBV7-2 and TRBJ1-2, the full variable domain is GAGVSQSPSNKVTEKGKDVELRCDPISGHTALYWYRQSLGQGLEFLIYFQGNSAPDKSGLPSDRFSAERTGGSVSTLTIQRTQQEDSAVYLCASSLASRVLGHGYTFGSGTRLTVV.

This clone was seen a single time. The V gene is TRBV9, the J gene TRBJ1-2; D is uncertain. Germline values: CDR1 SGDLS, CDR2 YYNGEE. The CDR3 length is 15 residues. V lost 4 bases, J lost 3 bases, and 16 bases lay in between. CDR3 sequence: CASSPETLLYYGYTF. CDR3 coding DNA: TGTGCCAGCAGCCCTGAGACGTTACTGTACTATGGCTACACCTTC.

V gene TRBV4-3 combines with J gene TRBJ2-5, with D perhaps matching TRBD2 (7 bases). Germline V gives CDR1 LGHNA, CDR2 YSLEER. The CDR3 contains 13 residues. V was clipped by 5 bases and J by 4 bases, with 11 bases between them. The CDR3 DNA reads as TGCGCCAGCAGCGGGGGGGCAGGAGAGACCCAGTACTTC. As protein: CASSGGAGETQYF.

This clone was detected only a few times. J is TRBJ1-1 and V is TRBV5-1; D is ambiguous. V was shortened by 4 bases and J by 5 bases, with 12 bases between the two germline ends. CDR1 and CDR2 (germline): SGHRS, YFSETQ. The CDR3 contains 13 residues. The CDR3 protein is CASSQDAGTEAFF. In nucleotides, the CDR3 is TGCGCCAGCAGCCAGGACGCGGGGACTGAAGCTTTCTTT.

V gene TRBV2 combines with J gene TRBJ2-3; D call uncertain. V lost 7 bases to trimming and J lost 0 bases, with 14 bases between them. The CDR3 runs 15 residues. Germline assignment: CDR1 SNHLY and CDR2 FYNNEI. The chain's CDR3 is CASTIGSTSTDTQYF. Here the CDR3 DNA reads TGTGCCAGCACAATCGGGTCGACCAGCACAGATACGCAGTATTTT.

This clone was counted a few times. The V gene is TRBV6-6, the J gene TRBJ2-3; TRBD2 agrees at 13 bases. CDR3 length: 14 amino acids. Germline lookup yields CDR1 MNHNY and CDR2 SVGAGI (reference sequence). The V gene end was trimmed by 8 bases and the J gene end by 9 bases; junction bases not matched to a gene: 8. The CDR3 bases are TGTGCCAGCCGGGGGGGGACTAGCGGGAACACGCAGTATTTT. It translates to CASRGGTSGNTQYF.

This clone came up once. The chain combines TRBV4-1 with TRBJ2-7; D possibly corresponds to TRBD1 (7 bases). The germline gives CDR1 MGHRA, CDR2 YSYEKL. This CDR3 has 16 residues. V shed 3 bases and J shed 6 bases, with 21 bases lying between them. DNA of the CDR3: TGCGCCAGCAGCCAGGGACTGGACAGGTTTAATAGCGAGCAGTACTTC. Protein sequence: CASSQGLDRFNSEQYF.

The chain joins TRBV7-9 to TRBJ1-1; TRBD1 might be the D (5 bases). The CDR3 length is 15 residues. CDR1 and CDR2 from the germline V gene are SEHNR and FQNEAQ (reference sequence). V lost 1 base and J 4 bases, leaving 13 bases between the germline ends. CDR3 in amino acids: CASSLVAGLGTEAFF. The CDR3 nucleotides read TGTGCCAGCAGCTTAGTGGCGGGGCTTGGCACTGAAGCTTTCTTT.

The chain employs TRBV30 and TRBJ1-1; no reliable D call. The CDR3 sequence is 14 residues long. Germline V gene sequence: CDR1 GTSNPN, CDR2 SVGIG (reference sequence). V lost 0 bases and J lost 1, with 9 bases in between. CDR3 in DNA: TGTGCCTGGAGTGTACGACGGACGAACACTGAAGCTTTCTTT. Residues: CAWSVRRTNTEAFF.

The V call is TRBV18, the J call TRBJ2-7, with D possibly being TRBD1 (7 bases). Trimming took off 3 bases at V and 0 bases at J, with 15 bases between the two ends. CDR1 KGHSH and CDR2 LQKENI come from the germline V gene. The CDR3 totals 16 residues. The DNA of the CDR3 is TGTGCCAGCTCACCTACTGGAGGGACAGTCTCCTACGAGCAGTACTTC. Translated, it gives CASSPTGGTVSYEQYF.

The rearrangement links TRBV28 to TRBJ1-1; D is possibly TRBD1 (5 bases). The CDR3 extends over 14 amino acids. In germline, CDR1 is MDHEN, CDR2 SYDVKM. V gave up 4 bases and J gave up 2 bases, with 11 bases separating them. The CDR3 DNA follows: TGTGCCAGCAGTTCCCCGGGACTTAACACTGAAGCTTTCTTT. Translated: CASSSPGLNTEAFF.

The rearrangement uses TRBV6-4 and TRBJ2-3; D is unclear. There are 17 residues in the CDR3. Trimming stripped 2 bases from V and 4 bases from J, with 19 bases between. Germline V gene lookup returns CDR1 MRHNA and CDR2 SNTAGT. CDR3 in amino acids: CASSDRARVITADTQYF. CDR3 nucleotides: TGTGCCAGCAGTGACCGTGCGAGAGTCATAACGGCAGATACGCAGTATTTT.

With regard to this clone: Other DNA variants within this sample encode the same CDR3. V gene TRBV29-1 combines with J gene TRBJ1-3; D is uncertain. The CDR3 has 11 residues. Germline V gene data show CDR1 as SQVTM and CDR2 as ANQGSEA. V was shortened by 1 base and J by 3 bases, with 1 base between the two germline ends. CDR3: CSVEGGNTIYF. CDR3 DNA: TGCAGCGTTGAAGGTGGAAACACCATATATTTT.

This chain uses TRBV5-1 with TRBJ1-6; TRBD1 matches 7 bases. J was trimmed by 7 bases and V by 0 bases; bases with no gene match: 7. This CDR3 is 16 amino acids long. Germline CDR1 and CDR2: SGHRS and YFSETQ. The CDR3 bases are TGCGCCAGCAGCTTGGGACAGGGTATCGGAAATTCACCCCTCCACTTT. It yields the protein CASSLGQGIGNSPLHF. Filled out from reference TRBV5-1 and TRBJ1-6, the complete variable domain reads KAGVTQTPRYLIKTRGQQVTLSCSPISGHRSVSWYQQTPGQGLQFLFEYFSETQRNKGNFPGRFSGRQFSNSRSEMNVSTLELGDSALYLCASSLGQGIGNSPLHFGNGTRLTVT.